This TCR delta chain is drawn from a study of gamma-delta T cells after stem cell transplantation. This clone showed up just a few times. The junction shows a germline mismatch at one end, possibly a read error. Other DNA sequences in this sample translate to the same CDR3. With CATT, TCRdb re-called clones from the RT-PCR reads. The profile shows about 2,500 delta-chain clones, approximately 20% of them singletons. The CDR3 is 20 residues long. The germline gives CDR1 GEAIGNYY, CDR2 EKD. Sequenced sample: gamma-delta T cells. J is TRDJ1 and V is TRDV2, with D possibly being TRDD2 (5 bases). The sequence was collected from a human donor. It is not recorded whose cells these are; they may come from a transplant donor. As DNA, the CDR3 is TGTGCCTGCGACACCGCGACCTACCCGTTAGTGGACCATCAGAAGGATAAACTCATCTTT. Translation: CACDTATYPLVDHQKDKLIF.